This TCR beta chain was sequenced during a study of T cells after yellow fever vaccination. Study results and caveats: Subsequent to the booster, the majority of primary-vaccination clones reappeared (96% CD4, roughly 90% CD8).

This clonotype has more than one count but fewer than ten. Its antigen is unidentified. The ends were cut back, 2 bases at V and 8 bases at J, with 16 bases in the middle. The length of the CDR3 is 15 residues. CDR1 and CDR2 (germline): MNHNY, SVGAGI (reference sequence). TCRdb re-derived calls from the 5' RACE reads in MiXCR, one entry per CDR3 protein. The sample consists of 300,000 to 350,000 distinct CDR3 sequences, 3.5% to 5% of them appearing once. The source is a man aged 18 to 30 who received the YFV17D yellow fever vaccine. The sequences come from PBMCs, collected 15 days after the yellow fever booster vaccination. The chain has TRBV6-6 and TRBJ2-1, with D possibly being TRBD2 (7 bases). CDR3 sequence: CASSYLGGASYEQFF. The CDR3 bases are TGTGCCAGCAGTTACCTGGGGGGGGCATCTTATGAGCAGTTCTTC.